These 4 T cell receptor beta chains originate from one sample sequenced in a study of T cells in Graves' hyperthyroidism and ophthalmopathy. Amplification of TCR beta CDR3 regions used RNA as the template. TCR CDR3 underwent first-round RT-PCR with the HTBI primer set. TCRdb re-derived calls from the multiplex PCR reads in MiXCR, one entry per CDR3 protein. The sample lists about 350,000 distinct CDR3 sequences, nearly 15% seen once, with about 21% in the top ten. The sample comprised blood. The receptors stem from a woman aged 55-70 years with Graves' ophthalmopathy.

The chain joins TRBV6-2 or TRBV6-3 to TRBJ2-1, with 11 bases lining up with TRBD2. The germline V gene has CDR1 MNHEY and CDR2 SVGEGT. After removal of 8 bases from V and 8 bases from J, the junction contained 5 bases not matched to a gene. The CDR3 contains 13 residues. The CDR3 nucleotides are TGTGCCAGCGTAGCGGGAGGGCCCTATGAGCAGTTCTTC. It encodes CASVAGGPYEQFF.

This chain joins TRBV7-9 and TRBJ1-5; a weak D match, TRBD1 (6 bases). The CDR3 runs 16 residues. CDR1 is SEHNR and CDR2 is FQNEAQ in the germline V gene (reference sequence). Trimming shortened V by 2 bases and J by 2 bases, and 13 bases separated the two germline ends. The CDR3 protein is CASSLLGGGGNQPQHF. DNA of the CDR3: TGTGCCAGCAGCTTATTGGGCGGGGGCGGCAATCAGCCCCAGCATTTT.

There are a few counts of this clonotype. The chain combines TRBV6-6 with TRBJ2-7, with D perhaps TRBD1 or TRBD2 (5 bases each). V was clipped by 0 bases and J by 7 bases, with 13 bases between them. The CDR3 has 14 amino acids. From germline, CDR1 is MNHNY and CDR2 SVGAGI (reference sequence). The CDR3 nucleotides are TGTGCCAGCAGTTACTCTCGGGGCACGAGGGAGCAGTACTTC. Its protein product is CASSYSRGTREQYF.

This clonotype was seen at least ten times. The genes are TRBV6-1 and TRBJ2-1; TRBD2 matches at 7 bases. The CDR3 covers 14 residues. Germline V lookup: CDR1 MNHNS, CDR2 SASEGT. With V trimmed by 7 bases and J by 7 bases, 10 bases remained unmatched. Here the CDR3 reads CASTPGGSINEQFF. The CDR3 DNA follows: TGTGCCAGCACTCCAGGCGGGAGCATAAATGAGCAGTTCTTC.